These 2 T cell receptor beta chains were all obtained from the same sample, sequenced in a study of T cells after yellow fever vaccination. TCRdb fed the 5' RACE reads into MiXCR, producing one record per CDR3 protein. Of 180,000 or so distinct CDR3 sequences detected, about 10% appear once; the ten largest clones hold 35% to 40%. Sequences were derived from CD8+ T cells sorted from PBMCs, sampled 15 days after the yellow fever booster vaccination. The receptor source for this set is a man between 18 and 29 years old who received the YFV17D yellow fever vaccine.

The CDR3 sequence: CASSLAGGDAEAFF. The CDR3 DNA is TGTGCCAGCAGTTTAGCGGGCGGGGACGCTGAAGCTTTCTTT. The chain carries TRBV12-3 or TRBV12-4 and TRBJ1-1; a possible D gene is TRBD1 (5 bases). The V gene lost 0 bases and the J gene lost 6 bases, with 11 bases spanning the gap. The CDR3 totals 14 residues.

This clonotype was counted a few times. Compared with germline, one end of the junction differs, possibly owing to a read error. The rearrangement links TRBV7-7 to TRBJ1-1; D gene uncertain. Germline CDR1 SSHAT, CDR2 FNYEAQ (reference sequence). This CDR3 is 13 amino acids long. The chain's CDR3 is CASSITVNTEAFF. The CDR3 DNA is TGTGCTAGCAGCATTACGGTTAACACTGAAGCTTTCTTT. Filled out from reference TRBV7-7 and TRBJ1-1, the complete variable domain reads GAGVSQSPRYKVTKRGQDVTLRCDPISSHATLYWYQQALGQGPEFLTYFNYEAQPDKSGLPSDRFSAERPEGSISTLTIQRTEQRDSAMYRCASSITVNTEAFFGQGTRLTVV.